Reported below is one TCR beta chain. This specimen belongs to a study of CD4 T cells in relation to SARS-CoV-2 and coronaviruses. Germline lookup yields CDR1 KGHDR and CDR2 SFDVKD. The CDR3 has 15 amino acids. V was shortened by 3 bases and J by 2 bases, with 10 bases between the two germline ends. Unexposed donor CD4+ T cells date from about 2011-2018, before the COVID-19 pandemic. Naive and memory CD4+ T cells came from enriched cryopreserved PBMCs. Uncultured naive and memory CD4+ T cells supplied DNA for deep TCR-beta sequencing. Assay used: immunoSEQ multiplex PCR; TCRdb lists only in-frame clones, some missing. The table lists 68,000 or so clones, just over 90% of them singletons, with around 0.21% in the top ten.

Sequenced material: naive CD4+ T cells from PBMCs. Subset here: naive CD4+ T cells isolated by negative enrichment. This TCR came from a human donor in good health. The V call is TRBV24-1, the J call TRBJ1-5; weak D call: TRBD1 (5 bases). The CDR3 nucleotides are TGTGCCACCAGTGATACAAGGGGCGGCAATCAGCCCCAGCATTTT. This translates into CATSDTRGGNQPQHF.